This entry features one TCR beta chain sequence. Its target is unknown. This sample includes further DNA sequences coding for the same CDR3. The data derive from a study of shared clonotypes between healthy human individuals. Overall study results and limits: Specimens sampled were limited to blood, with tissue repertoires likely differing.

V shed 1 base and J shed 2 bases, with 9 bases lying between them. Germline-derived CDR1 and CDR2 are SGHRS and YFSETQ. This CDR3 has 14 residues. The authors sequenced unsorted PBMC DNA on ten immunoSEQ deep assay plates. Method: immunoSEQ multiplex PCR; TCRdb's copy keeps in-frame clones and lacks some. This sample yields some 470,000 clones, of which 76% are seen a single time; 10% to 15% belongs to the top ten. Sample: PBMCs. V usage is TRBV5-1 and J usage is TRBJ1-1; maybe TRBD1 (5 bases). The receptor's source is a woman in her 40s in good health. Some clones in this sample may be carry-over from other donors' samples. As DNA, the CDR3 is TGCGCCAGCAGCTTGCAGGGAACTAACACTGAAGCTTTCTTT. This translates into CASSLQGTNTEAFF.